These T cell receptor beta chains were read from a single sample in a study of T cell responses to AZD1222 COVID-19 vaccine. This table comes from immunoSEQ multiplex PCR, and its TCRdb copy is limited to in-frame clones, with some not included. The data contain approximately 110,000 clones, about 85% of them singletons. The source was peripheral blood, collected 28 days after the second AZD1222 dose. These receptors all come from an adult who received the AZD1222 COVID-19 vaccine. CDR3s include the opening cysteine and the closing phenylalanine or tryptophan.

cdr3_aa	v_call	j_call
CATSNLQGPNQPQHF	TRBV15	TRBJ1-5
CSVAGRDEQFF	TRBV29-1	TRBJ2-1
CAWSAGGFSGNTIYF	TRBV30	TRBJ1-3
CASSPDPIGYSDYEQYF	TRBV6-6	TRBJ2-7
CASSHPMGPLASHEQFF	TRBV14	TRBJ2-1
CSVKTGSYEQYF	TRBV29-1	TRBJ2-7
CASRGTVDHGYTF	TRBV6-5	TRBJ1-2
CASSQEGTPVKSPLHF	TRBV7-2	TRBJ1-6
CARSREGIYEQFF	TRBV6-5	TRBJ2-1
CASRGAGVNTGELFF	TRBV7-8	TRBJ2-2
CASSLEGTPNEKLFF	TRBV5-6	TRBJ1-4
CASSIQSTQHF	TRBV19	TRBJ1-5
CASSGNRVQPQHF	TRBV19	TRBJ1-5
CASSQTGFPEAFF	TRBV4-1	TRBJ1-1
CASSLYRAFDEKLFF	TRBV14	TRBJ1-4
CASSGSSPDREGSYNEQFF	TRBV21-1	TRBJ2-1
CASSQSGQGNYGYTF	TRBV23-1	TRBJ1-2
CASSQDRYRGSDGYTF	TRBV4-1	TRBJ1-2
CASSQPQMGATGELFF	TRBV4-3	TRBJ2-2
CASSLANRVRTDTQYF	TRBV5-1	TRBJ2-3
CAWTSGGASAYEQYF	TRBV30	TRBJ2-7
CARRGGGAGEQFF	TRBV5-1	TRBJ2-1
CASSGTAYEQYF	TRBV6-6	TRBJ2-7
CAWSPQDTQYF	TRBV30	TRBJ2-3
CASSRPTSGGAGETQYF	TRBV7-2	TRBJ2-5
CASSLGRDQPQHF	TRBV5-6	TRBJ1-5